This T cell receptor beta chain is from a study of T-cell memory formation after mild COVID-19. TCRdb itself ran the 5' RACE reads through MiXCR, one entry per CDR3 protein. The repertoire holds roughly 350,000 distinct CDR3 sequences, with 25% to 30% as singletons. There are 19 residues in the CDR3. The J segment lost 1 base and the V segment lost 0 bases, leaving 12 bases of the junction unmatched. Germline-derived CDR1 and CDR2 are SGHVS and FQNEAQ. Material: PBMCs or a T cell subset sorted from them (not recorded which). This receptor was obtained from an adult woman who had mild COVID-19 (a few samples of this study predate the infection). Cell type and time point are not known. The chain joins TRBV7-8 to TRBJ1-5, with 7 nucleotides matching TRBD1. The CDR3 DNA reads as TGTGCCAGCAGCTTAGCCCATGACAGGGTCAGCCGGAGCAATCAGCCCCAGCATTTT. Protein sequence: CASSLAHDRVSRSNQPQHF.